This entry lists 7 T cell receptor beta chains sequenced from one sample in a study of OX40 agonist ivuxolimab in advanced cancers. The data were produced by immunoSEQ multiplex PCR, yet TCRdb's version contains in-frame clones alone and is incomplete. The data show under 25,000 clones, with 84% seen just once and roughly 26% held by the top ten. The source material was CD4+ or CD8+ T cells sorted from blood, sampled in a trial of the OX40 agonist ivuxolimab. The receptors stem from an adult with an advanced solid tumor such as melanoma, head and neck, liver or kidney cancer.

V is TRBV6-1 and J is TRBJ2-4, with 9 bases fitting TRBD2. Germline CDR1 MNHNS, CDR2 SASEGT. There are 17 residues in the CDR3. Trimming took 4 bases from V and 4 from J; bases not matched to a gene: 11. CDR3 amino acids: CASSAPRLADRKNIQYF. For the CDR3, the DNA is TGTGCCAGCAGTGCCCCGCGACTAGCGGACAGGAAAAACATTCAGTACTTC.

V usage is TRBV28 and J usage is TRBJ2-3, with D possibly being TRBD2 (7 bases). Trimming shortened V by 6 bases and J by 4 bases, and 17 bases separated the two germline ends. The CDR3 sequence is 15 residues long. Germline assignment: CDR1 MDHEN and CDR2 SYDVKM. As DNA, the CDR3 is TGTGCCAGCAGGTCGCGGGGGCAAAGGGCAGATACGCAGTATTTT. Encoded protein: CASRSRGQRADTQYF.

The V and J genes are TRBV6-4 and TRBJ2-1; 10 bases match TRBD2. This CDR3 comprises 16 residues. The trim removed 2 bases at V and 8 bases at J, leaving 9 bases unmatched. CDR1 and CDR2 from the germline V gene are MRHNA and SNTAGT. This CDR3 reads CASSDRAGGPRDEQFF. CDR3 nucleotide sequence: TGTGCCAGCAGTGACCGAGCGGGAGGGCCTCGGGATGAGCAGTTCTTC.

This clone has only one observation. The chain employs TRBV6-1 and TRBJ1-3, with 7 bases aligning to TRBD1. The germline gives CDR1 MNHNS, CDR2 SASEGT. V lost 0 bases and J lost 2; bases outside the gene matches: 7. CDR3 length: 17 amino acids. The CDR3 coding sequence is TGTGCCAGCAGTGAAGCGAACAGGGGAACCCCTGGAAACACCATATATTTT. It translates to CASSEANRGTPGNTIYF.

The genes are TRBV9 and TRBJ2-1; 8 bases map to TRBD1. Germline V gene sequence: CDR1 SGDLS, CDR2 YYNGEE. After removal of 0 bases from V and 7 bases from J, the junction contained 6 bases not matched to a gene. CDR3 length equals 15 residues. The CDR3 region is CASSVGGTGFNEQFF. Here the CDR3 DNA reads TGTGCCAGCAGCGTAGGGGGGACAGGCTTTAATGAGCAGTTCTTC. Variable domain in full (rest from reference TRBV9 and TRBJ2-1): DSGVTQTPKHLITATGQRVTLRCSPRSGDLSVYWYQQSLDQGLQFLIQYYNGEERAKGNILERFSAQQFPDLHSELNLSSLELGDSALYFCASSVGGTGFNEQFFGPGTRLTVL.

This clone was seen a handful of times. The rearrangement uses TRBV6-6 and TRBJ1-2; no clear D gene. From germline, CDR1 is MNHNY and CDR2 SVGAGI (reference sequence). V was clipped by 10 bases and J by 8 bases, with 17 bases between them. This CDR3 has 12 residues. The CDR3 bases are TGTGCCACCTTGGTAGGAATAGGGGGCTACACCTTC. Its protein product is CATLVGIGGYTF.

This chain joins TRBV5-8 and TRBJ2-2; the match to TRBD2 covers 10 bases. The CDR3 spans 16 residues. V gave up 5 bases and J gave up 7 bases; unmatched junction bases: 11. Germline V gives CDR1 SGHTS, CDR2 YDEGEE. In DNA, the CDR3 is TGTGCCAGCAGGTATCAGCGGGAGGGCCGCGGCGGGGAGCTGTTTTTT. Translating it yields CASRYQREGRGGELFF.